This section outlines one T cell receptor (beta chain) sequence together with its context. Original methodology: Reference gene primer amplification gave nucleated cell count estimates. Only in-frame clones appear in the TCRdb table, and some are missing; sequencing was by immunoSEQ multiplex PCR. The V and J calls and clone size were taken over from that table, and D and trimming were inferred from the DNA. The sample records some 240,000 clones, roughly 90% being singletons. The sample comes from a study of blood T cell repertoires in COVID-19. Study context: PBMCs, B-cell-depleted T cells, or T cells were the source of the cDNA or gDNA that made up the material.

The CDR3 totals 14 residues. Germline CDR1 SNHLY, CDR2 FYNNEI. Unmatched junction bases numbered 6, after V lost 6 bases and J lost 6 bases. The chain carries TRBV2 and TRBJ1-4, with 8 bases identical to TRBD1. Sequencing input: peripheral blood. The sequence derives from a man aged 55 to 70 who had recovered from COVID-19. The CDR3: CASSPGTGYEKLFF. In DNA form, the CDR3 reads TGTGCCAGCAGCCCCGGGACAGGCTATGAAAAACTGTTTTTT.